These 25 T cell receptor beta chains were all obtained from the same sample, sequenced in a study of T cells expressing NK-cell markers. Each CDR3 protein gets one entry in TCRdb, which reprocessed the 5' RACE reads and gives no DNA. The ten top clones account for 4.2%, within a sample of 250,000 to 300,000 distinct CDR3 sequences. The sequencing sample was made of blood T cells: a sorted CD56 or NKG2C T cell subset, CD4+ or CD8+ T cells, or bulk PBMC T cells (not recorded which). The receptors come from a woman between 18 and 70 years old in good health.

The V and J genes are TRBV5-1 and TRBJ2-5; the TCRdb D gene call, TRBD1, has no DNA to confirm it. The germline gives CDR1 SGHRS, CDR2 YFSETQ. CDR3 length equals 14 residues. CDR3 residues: CASSRGNYQETQYF. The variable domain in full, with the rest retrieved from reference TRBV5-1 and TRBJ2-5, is KAGVTQTPRYLIKTRGQQVTLSCSPISGHRSVSWYQQTPGQGLQFLFEYFSETQRNKGNFPGRFSGRQFSNSRSEMNVSTLELGDSALYLCASSRGNYQETQYFGPGTRLLVL.

This chain's CDR3 is CASSQRRRERQSSYNSPLHF. The rearrangement links TRBV4-1 to TRBJ1-6. Germline-derived CDR1 and CDR2 are MGHRA and YSYEKL. CDR3 length: 20 residues.

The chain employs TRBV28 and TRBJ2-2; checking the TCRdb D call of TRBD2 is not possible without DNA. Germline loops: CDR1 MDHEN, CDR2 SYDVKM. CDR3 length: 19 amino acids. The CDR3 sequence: CASSFGTSGRGDYTGELFF.

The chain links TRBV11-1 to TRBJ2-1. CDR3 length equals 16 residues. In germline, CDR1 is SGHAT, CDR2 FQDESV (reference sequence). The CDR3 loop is CASSLRRGRGYNEQFF.

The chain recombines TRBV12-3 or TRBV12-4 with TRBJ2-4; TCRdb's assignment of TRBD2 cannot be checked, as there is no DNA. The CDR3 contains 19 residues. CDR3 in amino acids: CASSLQGRGLAAAKNIQYF.

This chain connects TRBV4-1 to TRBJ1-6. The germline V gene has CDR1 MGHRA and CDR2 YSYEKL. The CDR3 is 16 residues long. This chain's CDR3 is CASSQGGLRRYSPLHF.

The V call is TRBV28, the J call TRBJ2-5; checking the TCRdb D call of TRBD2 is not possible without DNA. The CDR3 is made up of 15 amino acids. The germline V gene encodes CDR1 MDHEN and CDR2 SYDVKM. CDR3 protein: CASSERRAGGETQYF.

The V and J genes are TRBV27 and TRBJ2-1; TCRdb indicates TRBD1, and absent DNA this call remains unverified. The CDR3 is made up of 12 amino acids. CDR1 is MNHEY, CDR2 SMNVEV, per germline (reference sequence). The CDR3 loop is CASRNVGVEQFF.

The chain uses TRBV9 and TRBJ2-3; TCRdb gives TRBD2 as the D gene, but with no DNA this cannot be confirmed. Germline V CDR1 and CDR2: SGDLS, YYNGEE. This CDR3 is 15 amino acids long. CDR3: CASSVRGGLGDTQYF.

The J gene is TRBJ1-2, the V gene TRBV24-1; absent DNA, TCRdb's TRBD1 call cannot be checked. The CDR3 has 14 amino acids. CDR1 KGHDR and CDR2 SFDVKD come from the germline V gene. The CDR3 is CATSDPGQYHGYTF.

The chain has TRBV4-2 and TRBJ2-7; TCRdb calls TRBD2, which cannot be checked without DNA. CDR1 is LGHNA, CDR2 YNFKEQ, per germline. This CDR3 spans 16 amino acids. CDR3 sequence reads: CASSQELAGGLREQYF.

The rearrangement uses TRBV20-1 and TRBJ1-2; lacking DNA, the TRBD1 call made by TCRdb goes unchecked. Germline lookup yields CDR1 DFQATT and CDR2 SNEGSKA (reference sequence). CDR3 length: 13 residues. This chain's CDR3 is CSAREGQGNGYTF.

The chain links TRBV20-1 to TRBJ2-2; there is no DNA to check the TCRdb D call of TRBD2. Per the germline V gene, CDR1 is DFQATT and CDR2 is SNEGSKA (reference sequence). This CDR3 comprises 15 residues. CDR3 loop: CSASRASGVTGELFF.

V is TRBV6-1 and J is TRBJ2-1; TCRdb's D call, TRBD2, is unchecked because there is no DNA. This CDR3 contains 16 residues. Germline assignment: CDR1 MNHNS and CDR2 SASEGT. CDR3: CASSPSGTVSYNEQFF.

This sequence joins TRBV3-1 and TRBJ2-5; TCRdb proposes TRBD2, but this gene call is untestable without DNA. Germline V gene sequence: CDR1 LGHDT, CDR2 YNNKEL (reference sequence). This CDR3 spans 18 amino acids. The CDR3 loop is CASSQEGGSGTFQETQYF.

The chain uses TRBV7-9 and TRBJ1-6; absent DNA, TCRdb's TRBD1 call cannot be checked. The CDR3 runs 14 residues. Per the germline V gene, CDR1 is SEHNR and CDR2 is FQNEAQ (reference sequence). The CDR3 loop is CASSGPTGNSPLHF.

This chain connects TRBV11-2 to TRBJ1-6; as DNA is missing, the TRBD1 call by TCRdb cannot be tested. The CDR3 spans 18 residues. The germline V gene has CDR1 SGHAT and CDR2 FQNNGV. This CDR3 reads CASSLEPDRGDQNSPLHF.

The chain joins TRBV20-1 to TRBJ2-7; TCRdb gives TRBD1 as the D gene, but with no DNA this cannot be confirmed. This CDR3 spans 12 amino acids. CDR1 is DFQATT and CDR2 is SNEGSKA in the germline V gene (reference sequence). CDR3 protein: CSASRTDSEQYF.

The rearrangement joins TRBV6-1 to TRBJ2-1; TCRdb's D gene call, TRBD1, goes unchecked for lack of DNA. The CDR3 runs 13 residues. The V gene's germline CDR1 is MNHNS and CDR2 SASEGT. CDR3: CASRSGINNEQFF.

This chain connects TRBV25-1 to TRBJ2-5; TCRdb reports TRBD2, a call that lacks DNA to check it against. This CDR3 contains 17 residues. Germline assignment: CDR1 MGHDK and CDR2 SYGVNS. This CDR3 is CASSDPSASVFQETQYF.

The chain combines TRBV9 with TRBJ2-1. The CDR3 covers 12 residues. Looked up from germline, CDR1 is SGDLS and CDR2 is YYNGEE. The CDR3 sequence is CASSVAYNEQFF.

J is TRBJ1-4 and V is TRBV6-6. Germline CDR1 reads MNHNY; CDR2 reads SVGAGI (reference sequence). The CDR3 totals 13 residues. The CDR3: CASSYREGEKPFF.

CDR3 amino acids: CASSSGGHGRDIQYF. V usage is TRBV12-3 or TRBV12-4 and J usage is TRBJ2-4; no DNA is available, so the TRBD1 call from TCRdb remains unchecked. This CDR3 is 15 amino acids long.

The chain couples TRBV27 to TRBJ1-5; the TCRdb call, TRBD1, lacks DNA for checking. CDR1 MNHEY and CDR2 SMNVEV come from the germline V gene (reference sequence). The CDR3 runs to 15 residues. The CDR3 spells CASGTGTGSNQPQHF.

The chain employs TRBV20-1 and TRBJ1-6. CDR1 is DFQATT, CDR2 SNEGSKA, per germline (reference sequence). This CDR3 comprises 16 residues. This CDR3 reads CSAADSALHYNSPLHF.